A selection of T cell receptor beta chains follows, all from one sample in a study of human T cells and chemical hapten exposure. MiXCR, run by TCRdb on the reads, gives a single entry per CDR3 protein. The profile covers 95,000 to 150,000 distinct CDR3 sequences, with 8.5% to 9% appearing a single time and 1.4% taken by the ten largest. The specimen was whole blood. The receptors shown here come from a human donor in good health. Some clones in this sample may be carry-over from other donors' samples. Each CDR3 is given with its conserved first and last residue. Each record gives: clone size, D gene, V gene, J gene, CDR3 DNA, CDR3 protein. D genes are given only for firm matches. Some rows mark clone size as missing; the rest say once, few, many or name a class of expanded clone.

>.|.|TRBV10-1|TRBJ2-3
TGCGCCAGCACCAGGACAGTCGCTGAAGGCACAGATACGCAGTATTTT
CASTRTVAEGTDTQYF
>few|.|TRBV7-9|TRBJ2-1
TGTGCCAGCAGCTTCAATGAGCAGTTCTTC
CASSFNEQFF
>many|TRBD1|TRBV2|TRBJ1-1
TGTGCCAGCGCAGGGACAGCTAACACTGAAGCTTTCTTT
CASAGTANTEAFF
>few|TRBD1|TRBV7-2|TRBJ2-7
TGTGCCAGCAGCTCGGCGACAGGGCGGGACGAGCAGTACTTC
CASSSATGRDEQYF
>.|.|TRBV20-1|TRBJ2-1
TGCAGTGCTTCGAGGGCACCCTACAATGAGCAGTTCTTC
CSASRAPYNEQFF
>few|TRBD2|TRBV27|TRBJ2-1
TGTGCCAGAGAACTAGCGGGAGTCCACAATGAGCAGTTCTTC
CARELAGVHNEQFF
>few|TRBD2|TRBV20-1|TRBJ2-5
TGCAGTGCTAGACGGACTAGCAAAGAGACCCAGTACTTC
CSARRTSKETQYF
>few|.|TRBV29-1|TRBJ2-7
TGCAGCGTTACTCACCTGGACAGCTCGAGCTCCTACGAGCAGTACTTC
CSVTHLDSSSSYEQYF
>many|.|TRBV27|TRBJ1-1
TGTGCCGTAAAACAGGGGAACACTGAAGCTTTCTTT
CAVKQGNTEAFF
>many|.|TRBV6-4|TRBJ2-1
TGTGCCAGCAGTCCCCGGTCAAACAATGAGCAGTTCTTC
CASSPRSNNEQFF
>.|TRBD1|TRBV19|TRBJ1-6
TGTGCCAGTAGTCCGGACAGGGGCGCTACCAATTCACCCCTCCACTTT
CASSPDRGATNSPLHF
>many|TRBD2|TRBV6-2/TRBV6-3|TRBJ2-7
TGTGCCAGCAGTTACTCGAGCGGGGAAACCTACGAGCAGTACTTC
CASSYSSGETYEQYF
>many|.|TRBV12-3/TRBV12-4|TRBJ2-7
TGTGCCAGCAGTTTCTATGGGGGCGAGCAGTACTTC
CASSFYGGEQYF
>.|.|TRBV12-3/TRBV12-4|TRBJ1-4
TGTGCCAGCAGTTTAGATGGGAGGGAGGGTGAAAAACTGTTTTTT
CASSLDGREGEKLFF
>few|.|TRBV6-2/TRBV6-3|TRBJ2-4
TGTGCCAGCAGTAAACTTACACGGGCCGCCAAAAACATTCAGTACTTC
CASSKLTRAAKNIQYF
>many|TRBD1|TRBV10-3|TRBJ2-3
TGTGCCATCAGTGAGTCGCCGGGACAGGGTGCAGATACGCAGTATTTT
CAISESPGQGADTQYF
>few|.|TRBV5-4|TRBJ2-5
TGTGCCAGCACTATAGCGGCTGAAGAGACCCAGTACTTC
CASTIAAEETQYF
>.|.|TRBV5-1|TRBJ2-7
TGCGCCAGCAGCTTGGAAGACGACTACGAGCAGTACTTC
CASSLEDDYEQYF
>few|.|TRBV19|TRBJ2-1
TGTGCCAGCGCGGTAAGGGTGGTTAGGACCTACAATGAGCAGTTCTTC
CASAVRVVRTYNEQFF
>many|.|TRBV7-9|TRBJ1-5
TGTGCCAGCAGCTCTCAGCGCCAAAGTGGGCCCCAGCATTTT
CASSSQRQSGPQHF
>.|.|TRBV5-1|TRBJ1-4
TGCGCCAGCAGCATGGGGGGTAATGAAAAACTGTTTTTT
CASSMGGNEKLFF
>.|.|TRBV6-5|TRBJ2-7
TGTGCCAGCAGTTTGGACCCCCAGGAGTACGAGCAGTACTTC
CASSLDPQEYEQYF
>.|TRBD2|TRBV5-1|TRBJ2-7
TGCGCCAGCAGCCCTTCGCTAGCGGGAGGCGTCGAGCAGTACTTC
CASSPSLAGGVEQYF
>few|.|TRBV5-4|TRBJ2-3
TGTGCCAGCAGCTCAGCAACAGGACAGCCCCACACAGATACGCAGTATTTT
CASSSATGQPHTDTQYF
>.|.|TRBV6-5|TRBJ1-1
TGTGCCAGCAGTTCCCCCTTGGGGGGGAGTGGTACTGAAGCTTTCTTT
CASSSPLGGSGTEAFF